These 19 T cell receptor beta chains share one sample of origin, sequenced in a study of blood T cell repertoires in COVID-19. TCRdb's table, derived via immunoSEQ multiplex PCR, lists solely in-frame clones and lacks some. The sample includes 200,000 to 300,000 clones, around nine tenths of them seen just once. The sequenced sample was peripheral blood. Receptor source: a man in his forties who had recovered from COVID-19.

The rearrangement uses TRBV5-1 and TRBJ2-1, with a weak D call TRBD1 (6 bases). The CDR3 has 14 residues. Germline CDR1 SGHRS, CDR2 YFSETQ. V was clipped by 4 bases and J by 4 bases, with 12 bases between them. The CDR3 here is CASSLRDTYNEQFF. The CDR3 coding sequence is TGCGCCAGCAGCCTCCGGGACACTTACAATGAGCAGTTCTTC.

This chain connects TRBV19 to TRBJ1-1; D unclear. CDR3 size: 14 residues. Trimming cost V 2 bases and J 1 base, with 8 bases left between them. Per the germline V gene, CDR1 is LNHDA and CDR2 is SQIVND (reference sequence). The CDR3 DNA is TGTGCCAGTAGTATATTGGCGGGGAACACTGAAGCTTTCTTT. It codes for CASSILAGNTEAFF. The full variable domain, completed using reference TRBV19 and TRBJ1-1, is DGGITQSPKYLFRKEGQNVTLSCEQNLNHDAMYWYRQDPGQGLRLIYYSQIVNDFQKGDIAEGYSVSREKKESFPLTVTSAQKNPTAFYLCASSILAGNTEAFFGQGTRLTVV.

The chain joins TRBV7-2 to TRBJ2-1; 12 positions agree with TRBD2. Per the germline V gene, CDR1 is SGHTA and CDR2 is FQGNSA. CDR3 length: 16 residues. V lost 8 bases, J lost 4 bases, and 9 bases stayed unmatched. CDR3 DNA: TGTGCCAGCGCCTCAATAGGGACTAGCGGGTACAATGAGCAGTTCTTC. As protein: CASASIGTSGYNEQFF. Supplemented by reference TRBV7-2 and TRBJ2-1, the full variable domain reads GAGVSQSPSNKVTEKGKDVELRCDPISGHTALYWYRQSLGQGLEFLIYFQGNSAPDKSGLPSDRFSAERTGGSVSTLTIQRTQQEDSAVYLCASASIGTSGYNEQFFGPGTRLTVL.

This chain joins TRBV12-3 or TRBV12-4 and TRBJ2-7, with D maybe TRBD1 (6 bases). V lost 4 bases to trimming and J lost 2 bases, with 9 bases between them. This CDR3 region has 13 residues. CDR3 sequence reads: CASSYRATYEQYF. CDR3 nucleotide sequence: TGTGCCAGCAGTTACAGGGCTACCTACGAGCAGTACTTC.

This clone was recorded at least ten times. The rearrangement uses TRBV7-9 and TRBJ2-7; 7 nucleotides agree with TRBD1. The CDR3 loop spans 14 amino acids. Germline loops: CDR1 SEHNR, CDR2 FQNEAQ (reference sequence). With 5 bases clipped from V and 5 bases from J, the junction kept 9 bases outside the gene matches. The CDR3 protein is CASSARTGADEQYF. DNA for the CDR3: TGTGCCAGCAGCGCAAGGACAGGAGCTGACGAGCAGTACTTC.

This chain connects TRBV6-6 to TRBJ2-2, with 9 positions matching TRBD1. The CDR3 spans 16 residues. Germline CDR1 MNHNY, CDR2 SVGAGI (reference sequence). With V trimmed by 5 bases and J by 3 bases, 7 bases remained unmatched. The DNA for the CDR3 is TGTGCCAGCAGTCCCCTGGGACAGGGCTACACCGGGGAGCTGTTTTTT. This sequence encodes CASSPLGQGYTGELFF.

The chain links TRBV5-1 to TRBJ2-1; D not resolved. V shed 1 base and J shed 4 bases, with 12 bases lying between them. Germline assignment: CDR1 SGHRS and CDR2 YFSETQ. The CDR3 has 15 amino acids. Here the CDR3 DNA reads TGCGCCAGCAGCTTGACAGATGCCTCGTACAATGAGCAGTTCTTC. Its protein product is CASSLTDASYNEQFF.

V and J are TRBV29-1 and TRBJ2-1, with a possible D match to TRBD2 (6 bases). Germline values: CDR1 SQVTM, CDR2 ANQGSEA. This CDR3 has 10 amino acids. The V gene lost 7 bases and the J gene lost 10 bases, with 11 bases spanning the gap. The CDR3 bases are TGCAGCGGCCGGGGAGGAGAGCAGTTCTTC. Amino acids: CSGRGGEQFF.

The CDR3 DNA reads as TGTGCCAGCAGCTCGACAGGGGTGCACGAGCAGTACTTC. Amino acid sequence: CASSSTGVHEQYF. The V call is TRBV3-1 (or the pseudogene TRBV3-2), the J call TRBJ2-7, with TRBD1 identical over 8 bases. The germline V gene encodes CDR1 LGHDT and CDR2 YNNKEL (reference sequence). V trimming: 5 bases; J trimming: 5 bases; junction bases outside the gene matches: 5. There are 13 residues in the CDR3.

The CDR3 DNA follows: TGCGCCAGCAGCCATACCGACTTAGATACGCAGTATTTT. Residues: CASSHTDLDTQYF. The chain couples TRBV4-3 to TRBJ2-3; D is unresolved. The V end lost 3 bases, the J end lost 5 bases, and 9 bases lay between the germline ends. Germline loops: CDR1 LGHNA, CDR2 YSLEER. The CDR3 totals 13 residues.

This clone is a singleton in its sample. The CDR3 spells CASSLRGRNAEQFF. The CDR3 DNA reads TGTGCCAGCAGCTTAAGGGGAAGGAACGCTGAGCAGTTCTTC. This chain connects TRBV5-4 to TRBJ2-1; a possible D gene is TRBD1 (5 bases). The CDR3 loop spans 14 amino acids. V shed 2 bases and J shed 9 bases, with 15 bases lying between them. The germline CDR1 and CDR2 sequences are SGHNT and YYREEE (reference sequence).

The chain's CDR3 is CASSATSGGAHEQFF. The CDR3 DNA reads as TGTGCCAGCAGTGCAACTAGCGGGGGGGCTCATGAGCAGTTCTTC. The rearrangement uses TRBV2 and TRBJ2-1; 13 nucleotides align to TRBD2. There are 15 residues in the CDR3. The germline V gene has CDR1 SNHLY and CDR2 FYNNEI. The V and J ends lost 4 bases and 8 bases, in that order; junction bases with no gene match: 5.

As to this clone: The germline gene is not matched at one end of the junction; a read error may be the cause. This chain links TRBV12-3 or TRBV12-4 with TRBJ1-5, with 8 nucleotides matching TRBD1. The CDR3 spans 12 residues. CDR3 nucleotide sequence: TGTGCCAGCAGTTTAGTGCAGGGGGCCCGTTACTTT. Translation: CASSLVQGARYF.

This chain links TRBV3-1 (or the pseudogene TRBV3-2) with TRBJ1-1; no clear D. In germline, CDR1 is LGHDT, CDR2 YNNKEL (reference sequence). This CDR3 comprises 13 residues. Trimming pared 5 bases from V and 3 bases from J, leaving 10 bases between. The CDR3 sequence is CASSTGRDTEAFF. CDR3 nucleotides: TGTGCCAGCAGCACCGGGAGGGACACTGAAGCTTTCTTT.

This clone was detected only once. CDR3 coding DNA: TGTGCCAGCAGCTCTTCCTTCGGGTTTCAAGAGACCCAGTACTTC. Amino acids: CASSSSFGFQETQYF. The chain is built from TRBV7-2 and TRBJ2-5; D gene uncertain. Germline V gene sequence: CDR1 SGHTA, CDR2 FQGNSA. V was shortened by 4 bases and J by 2 bases, with 14 bases between the two germline ends. This CDR3 is built from 15 residues.

The J gene is TRBJ2-3, the V gene TRBV11-3, with 7 bases fitting TRBD2. The CDR3 spans 13 residues. J gave up 6 bases and V 4 bases, and 4 bases lay outside the gene matches. Germline V lookup: CDR1 SGHNT, CDR2 YENEEA. The CDR3 loop reads CASSSGTTDTQYF. The CDR3 region has the DNA TGTGCCAGCAGCTCAGGGACTACCGATACGCAGTATTTT.

This clone was observed once. This chain joins TRBV27 and TRBJ1-3; TRBD1 agrees at 7 bases. V lost 5 bases, J lost 4 bases, and 11 bases stayed unmatched. This CDR3 is 16 amino acids long. The germline V gene encodes CDR1 MNHEY and CDR2 SMNVEV (reference sequence). CDR3 nucleotide sequence: TGTGCCAGCAGTGAGAGGAAGGGGGCGCACGGAAACACCATATATTTT. Translation gives CASSERKGAHGNTIYF.

The chain recombines TRBV9 with TRBJ2-2, with 10 nucleotides matching TRBD2. The CDR3 is 17 amino acids. V trimming: 5 bases; J trimming: 5 bases; junction bases outside the gene matches: 12. From germline, CDR1 is SGDLS and CDR2 YYNGEE. CDR3 region: CASSDEFEREGTGELFF. The CDR3 DNA follows: TGTGCCAGCAGTGACGAATTCGAGCGGGAGGGTACCGGGGAGCTGTTTTTT.

The genes are TRBV5-1 and TRBJ2-7, with no clear D. The CDR3 runs 11 residues. Germline CDR1 and CDR2: SGHRS and YFSETQ. The V end was cut by 1 base, the J end by 6 bases, with 5 bases between. The CDR3, as DNA: TGCGCCAGCAGCTTGTATTCCGAGCAGTACTTC. Translation: CASSLYSEQYF. Full variable domain (remainder filled in from reference TRBV5-1 and TRBJ2-7): KAGVTQTPRYLIKTRGQQVTLSCSPISGHRSVSWYQQTPGQGLQFLFEYFSETQRNKGNFPGRFSGRQFSNSRSEMNVSTLELGDSALYLCASSLYSEQYFGPGTRLTVT.